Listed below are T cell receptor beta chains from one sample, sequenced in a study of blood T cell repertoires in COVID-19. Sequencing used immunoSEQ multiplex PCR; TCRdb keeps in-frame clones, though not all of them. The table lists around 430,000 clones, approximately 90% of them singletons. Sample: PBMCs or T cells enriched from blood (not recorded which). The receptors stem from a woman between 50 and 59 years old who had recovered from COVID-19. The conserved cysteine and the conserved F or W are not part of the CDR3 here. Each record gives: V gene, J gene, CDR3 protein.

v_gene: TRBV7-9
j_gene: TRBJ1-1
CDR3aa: ASGDWSHFGF

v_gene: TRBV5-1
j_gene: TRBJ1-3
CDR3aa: ASSLGQYSGNTIY

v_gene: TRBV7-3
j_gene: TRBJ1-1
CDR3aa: ASSKQGGNTEAF

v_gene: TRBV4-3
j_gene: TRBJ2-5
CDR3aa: ASSQDSLAGSETQY

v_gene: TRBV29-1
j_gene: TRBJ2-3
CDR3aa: SVELGEIPTDTQY

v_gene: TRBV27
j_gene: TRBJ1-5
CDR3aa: ASRAQSNQPQH

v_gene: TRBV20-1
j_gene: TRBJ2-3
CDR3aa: SALVLDTQY

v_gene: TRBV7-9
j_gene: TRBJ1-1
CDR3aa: ASQPFRGAASMNTEAF

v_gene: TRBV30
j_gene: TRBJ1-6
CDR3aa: AWIAGGNSPLH

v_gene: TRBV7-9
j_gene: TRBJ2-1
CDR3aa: ASSSIGTSGASYNEQF

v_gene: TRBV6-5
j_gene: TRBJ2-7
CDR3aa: ASSWEARVEQY

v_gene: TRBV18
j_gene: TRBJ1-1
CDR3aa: ASNIPQGTPTEAF

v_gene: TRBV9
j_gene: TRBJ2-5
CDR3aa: ASSVGVGRGQETQY

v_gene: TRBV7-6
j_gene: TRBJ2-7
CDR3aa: ASSLGQGVMYEQY

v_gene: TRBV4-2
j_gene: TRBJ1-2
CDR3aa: ASSQELQGYYGYT

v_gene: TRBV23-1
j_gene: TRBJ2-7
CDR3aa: ASSQPRDREQSSDYEQY

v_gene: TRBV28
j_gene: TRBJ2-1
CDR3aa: ASSGGPRYNEQF

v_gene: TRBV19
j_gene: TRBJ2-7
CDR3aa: ASSTPGQAIYEQY

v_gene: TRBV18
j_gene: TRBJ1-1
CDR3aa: ASSPLFRAGIEGTEAF

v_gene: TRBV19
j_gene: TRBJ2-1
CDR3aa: ASSIPFREQF

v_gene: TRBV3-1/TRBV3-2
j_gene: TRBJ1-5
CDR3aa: ASSQGGDQPQH

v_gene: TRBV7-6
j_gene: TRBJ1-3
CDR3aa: ASSLAGRGLAGNTIY

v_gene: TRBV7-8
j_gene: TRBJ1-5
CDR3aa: ASSSDRPLRYSNQPQH

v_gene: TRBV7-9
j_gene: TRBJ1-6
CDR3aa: ASSLSQGVGSPLH

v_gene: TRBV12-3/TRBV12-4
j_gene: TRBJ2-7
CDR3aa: ASSSQGYEQY